This T cell receptor beta chain comes out of a study of shared clonotypes between healthy human individuals. Study in general: CD4 naive cells filled three plates per donor, CD4 memory three, CD8 naive two and CD8 memory one.

Overall study results and limits: Large sequencing depth failed to make sorted-subset sequencing complete, rarefaction showed.

This CDR3 contains 15 residues. The germline CDR1 and CDR2 sequences are SGHTS and YDEGEE. Deletions cut 5 bases from V and 0 bases from J, with 12 bases between. To note about this clone: What it recognizes is unknown.

The method was immunoSEQ multiplex PCR; TCRdb's version includes in-frame clones alone and lacks a portion of them. The table records around 600,000 clones, 85% to 95% of them present only once. The naive CD8 fraction comprised CD45RO-negative cells positively selected for CCR7 and excluded terminally differentiated effector memory CD45RA+ cells. The donors, all of them Caucasian adults, lived in Nashville, Tennessee. The TCR sequence derives from a woman aged 25 to 39 in good health. The sample taken for sequencing was naive CD8+ T cells sorted from blood. The V call is TRBV5-8, the J call TRBJ2-1; no reliable D call. The CDR3 nucleotides read TGTGCCAGCAGTTTACATATGAGCTCCTACAATGAGCAGTTCTTC. Residues: CASSLHMSSYNEQFF.